One sample yielded the 14 T cell receptor beta chains listed below, sequenced in a study of cytomegalovirus exposure and HLA in healthy donors. Primers: 60 Vbeta forward and 13 Jbeta reverse. Profiling relied on immunoSEQ multiplex PCR, and the TCRdb table lists in-frame clones only, not all of them. Of 150,000 to 200,000 clones in the sample, about 85% are singletons; the top ten hold approximately 2.5%. Sequencing was carried out using PBMCs. The receptors derive from a man aged 30 to 45 in good health and CMV-seropositive.

In DNA, the CDR3 is TGTGCCAGCAGCCAAGGACTAGAAACAGATACGCAGTATTTT. Residues: CASSQGLETDTQYF. This chain links TRBV7-2 with TRBJ2-3; TRBD2 agrees at 7 bases. This CDR3 is 14 amino acids long. Trimming removed 5 bases from V and 3 bases from J; junction bases left unmatched: 5. Germline V gives CDR1 SGHTA, CDR2 FQGNSA. The variable domain in full, completed from reference TRBV7-2 and TRBJ2-3, reads GAGVSQSPSNKVTEKGKDVELRCDPISGHTALYWYRQSLGQGLEFLIYFQGNSAPDKSGLPSDRFSAERTGGSVSTLTIQRTQQEDSAVYLCASSQGLETDTQYFGPGTRLTVL.

V gene TRBV5-1 combines with J gene TRBJ1-1; 12 nucleotides line up with TRBD1. The CDR3 sequence is 14 residues long. Losses at the gene ends were 7 bases for V and 6 bases for J; bases not matched to a gene: 7. Germline V lookup: CDR1 SGHRS, CDR2 YFSETQ. CDR3 residues: CASDSGQGAAEAFF. The DNA of the CDR3 is TGCGCCAGCGATTCGGGACAGGGGGCCGCTGAAGCTTTCTTT.

The gene calls are TRBV2 and TRBJ1-6; 9 bases align to TRBD1. V was clipped by 5 bases and J by 6 bases; unmatched bases: 2. The CDR3 is made up of 14 amino acids. Germline V gives CDR1 SNHLY, CDR2 FYNNEI. The CDR3 DNA sequence: TGTGCCAGCAGTTCGGACAGGGGTAATTCACCCCTCCACTTT. The encoded protein is CASSSDRGNSPLHF.

This sequence joins TRBV9 and TRBJ2-1, with TRBD2 identical over 13 bases. J was trimmed by 4 bases and V by 2 bases; bases with no gene match: 6. The germline V gene encodes CDR1 SGDLS and CDR2 YYNGEE. This CDR3 is built from 17 residues. CDR3 coding DNA: TGTGCCAGCAGCGTTTGGACTAGCGGGAGAGTTTACAATGAGCAGTTCTTC. It translates to CASSVWTSGRVYNEQFF.

This clone was seen once. This rearrangement joins TRBV4-3 to TRBJ2-7; unclear D gene. The CDR3 covers 14 residues. Trimming shortened V by 4 bases and J by 0 bases, and 10 bases separated the two germline ends. Germline values: CDR1 LGHNA, CDR2 YSLEER. This chain's CDR3 is CASSLNYHSYEQYF. The CDR3 DNA reads TGCGCCAGCAGCCTAAACTACCACTCCTACGAGCAGTACTTC.

The chain recombines TRBV19 with TRBJ2-3; no clear D gene. Between the trimmed V and J ends, which lost 4 bases and 1 base, there was a span of 6 bases. Germline values: CDR1 LNHDA, CDR2 SQIVND (reference sequence). The CDR3 consists of 13 residues. The chain's CDR3 is CASSNSGTDTQYF. For the CDR3, the DNA is TGTGCCAGTAGTAATTCGGGCACAGATACGCAGTATTTT.

Concerning this clone itself: With only one base between it and a far larger clone, this is likely a read error. Other DNA sequences in the same sample also yield this CDR3. The chain employs TRBV5-1 and TRBJ2-6; no definite D call. V was trimmed by 5 bases and J by 0 bases, leaving 9 bases between them. Germline V gives CDR1 SGHRS, CDR2 YFSETQ. The CDR3 spans 15 residues. CDR3 sequence reads: CASSYDFSGANVLTF. The CDR3 DNA follows: TGCGCCAGCAGTTATGACTTCTCTGGGGCCAACGTCCTGACTTTC.

The chain is built from TRBV5-1 and TRBJ2-1; 14 nucleotides align to TRBD2. The V and J ends lost 0 bases and 1 base, in that order; junction bases with no gene match: 3. The CDR3 is 18 amino acids. Per germline, CDR1 SGHRS and CDR2 YFSETQ. The CDR3 is CASSLGGLAGDSYNEQFF. CDR3 coding DNA: TGCGCCAGCAGCTTGGGGGGACTAGCGGGAGATTCCTACAATGAGCAGTTCTTC.

The rearrangement uses TRBV5-8 and TRBJ2-7, with D perhaps TRBD2 (5 bases). Germline V gene lookup returns CDR1 SGHTS and CDR2 YDEGEE. This CDR3 has 15 amino acids. Between the trimmed V and J ends, which lost 6 bases and 4 bases, there was a span of 20 bases. The CDR3 spells CASNRVGGGGYEQYF. In DNA form, the CDR3 reads TGTGCCAGCAACCGGGTAGGAGGAGGCGGTTACGAGCAGTACTTC.

V and J are TRBV29-1 and TRBJ1-1; D remains ambiguous. This CDR3 contains 14 residues. Germline V gene sequence: CDR1 SQVTM, CDR2 ANQGSEA. V was cut by 1 base and J by 2 bases, with 11 bases left in between. In nucleotides, the CDR3 is TGCAGCGTTGAAGCACCAGTCACCAACACTGAAGCTTTCTTT. This codes for CSVEAPVTNTEAFF.

CDR3 nucleotides: TGTGCCAGTAGTATCCGGGGGGCGGGGAGCACAGATACGCAGTATTTT. It encodes CASSIRGAGSTDTQYF. The chain joins TRBV19 to TRBJ2-3; a possible D gene is TRBD2 (7 bases). Germline values: CDR1 LNHDA, CDR2 SQIVND (reference sequence). CDR3 length: 16 amino acids. V was trimmed by 3 bases and J by 0 bases, leaving 13 bases between them.

The chain links TRBV7-2 to TRBJ2-7, with 14 bases that match TRBD2. The germline V gene encodes CDR1 SGHTA and CDR2 FQGNSA. The trim removed 3 bases at V and 6 bases at J, leaving 7 bases unmatched. This CDR3 contains 16 residues. The CDR3 DNA sequence: TGTGCCAGCAGCTTGGGGACTAGCGGGAGTGGGTTCGAGCAGTACTTC. It translates to CASSLGTSGSGFEQYF.

The rearrangement links TRBV14 to TRBJ1-4; tentative D call: TRBD1 (6 bases). V shed 5 bases and J shed 8 bases, with 15 bases lying between them. This CDR3 region has 14 residues. Germline lookup yields CDR1 SGHDN and CDR2 FVKESK. CDR3 residues: CASSSQGMREKLFF. The CDR3 DNA is TGTGCCAGCAGCTCACAGGGTATGCGGGAAAAACTGTTTTTT.

The CDR3 spells CASSKRGAGTSYNEQFF. The CDR3 bases are TGTGCCAGCAGCAAGAGGGGAGCGGGAACCAGCTACAATGAGCAGTTCTTC. V gene TRBV2 combines with J gene TRBJ2-1, with TRBD2 identical over 7 bases. The CDR3 spans 17 residues. The ends lost 6 bases at V and 3 bases at J; junction bases unmatched: 14. The germline V gene encodes CDR1 SNHLY and CDR2 FYNNEI. Full variable domain (rest looked up from reference TRBV2 and TRBJ2-1): EPEVTQTPSHQVTQMGQEVILRCVPISNHLYFYWYRQILGQKVEFLVSFYNNEISEKSEIFDDQFSVERPDGSNFTLKIRSTKLEDSAMYFCASSKRGAGTSYNEQFFGPGTRLTVL.